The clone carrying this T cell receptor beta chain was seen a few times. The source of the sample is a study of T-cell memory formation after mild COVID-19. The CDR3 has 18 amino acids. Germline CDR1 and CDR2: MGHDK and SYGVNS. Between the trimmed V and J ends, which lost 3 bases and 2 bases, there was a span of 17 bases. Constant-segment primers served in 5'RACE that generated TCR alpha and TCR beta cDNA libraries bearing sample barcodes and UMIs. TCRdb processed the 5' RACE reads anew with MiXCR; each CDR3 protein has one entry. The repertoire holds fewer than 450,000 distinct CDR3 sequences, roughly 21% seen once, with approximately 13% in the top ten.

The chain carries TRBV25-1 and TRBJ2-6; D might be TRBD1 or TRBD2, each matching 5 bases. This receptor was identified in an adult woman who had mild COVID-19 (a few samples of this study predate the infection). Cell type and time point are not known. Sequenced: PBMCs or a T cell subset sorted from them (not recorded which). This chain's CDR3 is CASSEDPGRETGANVLTF. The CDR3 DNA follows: TGTGCCAGCAGTGAGGACCCGGGACGGGAAACTGGGGCCAACGTCCTGACTTTC. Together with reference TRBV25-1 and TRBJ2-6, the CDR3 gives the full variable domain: EADIYQTPRYLVIGTGKKITLECSQTMGHDKMYWYQQDPGMELHLIHYSYGVNSTEKGDLSSESTVSRIRTEHFPLTLESARPSHTSQYLCASSEDPGRETGANVLTFGAGSRLTVL.